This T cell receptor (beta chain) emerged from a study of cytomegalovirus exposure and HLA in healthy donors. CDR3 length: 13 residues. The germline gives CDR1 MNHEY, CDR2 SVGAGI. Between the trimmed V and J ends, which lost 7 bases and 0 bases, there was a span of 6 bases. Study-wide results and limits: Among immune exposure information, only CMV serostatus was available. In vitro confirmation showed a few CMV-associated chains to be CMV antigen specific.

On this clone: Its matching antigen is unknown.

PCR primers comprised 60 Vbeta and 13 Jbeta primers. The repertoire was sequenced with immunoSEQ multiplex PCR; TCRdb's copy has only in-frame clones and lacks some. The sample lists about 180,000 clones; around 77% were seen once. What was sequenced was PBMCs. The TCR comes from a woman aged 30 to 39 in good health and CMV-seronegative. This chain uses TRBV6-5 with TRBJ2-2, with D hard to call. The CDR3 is CASTFANTGELFF. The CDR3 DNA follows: TGTGCCAGCACCTTTGCGAACACCGGGGAGCTGTTTTTT.